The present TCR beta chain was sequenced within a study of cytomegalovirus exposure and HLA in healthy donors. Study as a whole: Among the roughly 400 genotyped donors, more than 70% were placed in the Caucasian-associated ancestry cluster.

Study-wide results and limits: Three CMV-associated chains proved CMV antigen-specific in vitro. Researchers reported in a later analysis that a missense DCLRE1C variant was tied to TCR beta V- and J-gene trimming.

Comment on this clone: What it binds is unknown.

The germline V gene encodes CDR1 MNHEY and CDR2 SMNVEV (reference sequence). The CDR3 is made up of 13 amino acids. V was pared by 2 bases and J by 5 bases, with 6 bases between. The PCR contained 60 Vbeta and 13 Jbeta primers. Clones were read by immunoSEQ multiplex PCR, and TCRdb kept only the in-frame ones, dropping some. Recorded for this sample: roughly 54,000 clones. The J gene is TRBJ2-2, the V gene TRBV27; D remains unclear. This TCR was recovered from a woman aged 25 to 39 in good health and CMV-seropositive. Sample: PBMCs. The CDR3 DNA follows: TGTGCCAGCAGTTTACCTGTGACCGGGGAGCTGTTTTTT. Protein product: CASSLPVTGELFF.